This T cell receptor (beta chain) was sequenced in a study of blood T cell repertoires in COVID-19. Clones were read by immunoSEQ multiplex PCR, and TCRdb kept only the in-frame ones, dropping some. The sample gives about 58,000 clones, over 75% of which show up once; approximately 14% is in the top ten. CDR3 length: 13 residues. V was trimmed by 2 bases and J by 0 bases, leaving 5 bases between them. Germline CDR1 and CDR2: SEHNR and FQNEAQ (reference sequence). The sequencing sample was made of peripheral blood. The clonotype originates from a woman aged 55-69 years with active COVID-19. The V and J genes are TRBV7-9 and TRBJ2-7; unclear D gene. In nucleotides, the CDR3 is TGTGCCAGCAGCTTAAAGAGCTCCTACGAGCAGTACTTC. This sequence encodes CASSLKSSYEQYF.